These T cell receptor beta chains were read from a single sample in a study of technical replicates of blood from a few donors. The assay was immunoSEQ multiplex PCR, and TCRdb's table has in-frame clones only and misses some. The sample includes 80,000 or so clones, roughly four fifths seen only once; the top ten take around 3.9%. Input material: PBMCs. The receptors originated from a human donor in good health. Some clones in this sample may be carry-over from other donors' samples. Both conserved end residues are part of each CDR3. D genes are given only for firm matches.

length | J | V | D | CDR3
15 | TRBJ1-2 | TRBV4-3 | . | CASSQDFLRVEGYTF
13 | TRBJ2-5 | TRBV11-2 | . | CASSFAGKETQYF
13 | TRBJ1-1 | TRBV6-1 | . | CASFRQANTEAFF
15 | TRBJ2-1 | TRBV6-4 | TRBD2 | CASSDPAGARNEQFF
14 | TRBJ1-2 | TRBV2 | TRBD1 | CASRRQGGDYGYTF
15 | TRBJ2-7 | TRBV6-5 | TRBD2 | CASSPEGLAGSEQYF
13 | TRBJ2-5 | TRBV5-4 | . | CASSFEGVETQYF
17 | TRBJ1-6 | TRBV4-2 | TRBD1 | CASSQDGVGTVLSPLHF
14 | TRBJ1-1 | TRBV5-1 | . | CASSSQGLNTEAFF
12 | TRBJ1-1 | TRBV30 | . | CAWAGENTEAFF
13 | TRBJ2-3 | TRBV9 | . | CASSRTYTDTQYF
14 | TRBJ1-1 | TRBV29-1 | . | CSGHRPGKETEAFF
15 | TRBJ2-7 | TRBV13 | TRBD2 | CASSQRTSGDYEQYF
15 | TRBJ1-6 | TRBV5-1 | . | CASSLAPRGNSPLHF
14 | TRBJ1-3 | TRBV7-2 | . | CASRSPSAGNTIYF
14 | TRBJ2-1 | TRBV4-1 | TRBD1 | CASSLGQGNNEQFF
15 | TRBJ1-1 | TRBV7-2 | TRBD1 | CASSLRQGANTEAFF
14 | TRBJ2-1 | TRBV9 | . | CASSAAVGGGEQFF
15 | TRBJ1-6 | TRBV2 | . | CASKPTTKINSPLHF
15 | TRBJ1-2 | TRBV4-2 | . | CASSQEKTGVYGYTF
16 | TRBJ1-1 | TRBV9 | TRBD1 | CASSVDPRDRGTEAFF
14 | TRBJ1-3 | TRBV6-6 | . | CATRAGSSGNTIYF
14 | TRBJ1-4 | TRBV6-5 | TRBD1 | CASRTTGWGEKLFF
14 | TRBJ2-7 | TRBV11-3 | TRBD2 | CASSPKRGSYEQYF
14 | TRBJ2-3 | TRBV5-8 | . | CASSLAQDTDTQYF
15 | TRBJ2-1 | TRBV10-3 | TRBD2 | CAISRTSGAYNEQFF
15 | TRBJ1-1 | TRBV6-5 | TRBD1 | CASSAPGQGRVEAFF
16 | TRBJ2-5 | TRBV6-5 | . | CASSYSDIASQETQYF
15 | TRBJ1-6 | TRBV7-9 | TRBD1 | CASSQTGQLNSPLHF
17 | TRBJ2-7 | TRBV7-9 | TRBD1 | CASSRPERRQGWYEQYF
15 | TRBJ2-1 | TRBV4-1 | . | CASSQDLPTHNEQFF
18 | TRBJ2-7 | TRBV5-1 | TRBD2 | CASSLGLAGGVGIYEQYF
15 | TRBJ1-3 | TRBV9 | . | CASSVGQTGGNTIYF
15 | TRBJ2-7 | TRBV6-5 | TRBD2 | CASRSAGGPNYEQYF
15 | TRBJ2-5 | TRBV18 | . | CASSPQAGGGETQYF
15 | TRBJ1-2 | TRBV9 | TRBD1 | CASSAGQAKFYGYTF
13 | TRBJ2-1 | TRBV19 | TRBD1 | CASSIGQGGEQFF
14 | . | TRBV14 | . | CASSQVGQSYEQYF
19 | TRBJ2-1 | TRBV4-1 | TRBD2 | CASSQDNPRLAGGYNEQFF
14 | TRBJ1-5 | TRBV7-9 | TRBD1 | CASSLTGAGQPQHF